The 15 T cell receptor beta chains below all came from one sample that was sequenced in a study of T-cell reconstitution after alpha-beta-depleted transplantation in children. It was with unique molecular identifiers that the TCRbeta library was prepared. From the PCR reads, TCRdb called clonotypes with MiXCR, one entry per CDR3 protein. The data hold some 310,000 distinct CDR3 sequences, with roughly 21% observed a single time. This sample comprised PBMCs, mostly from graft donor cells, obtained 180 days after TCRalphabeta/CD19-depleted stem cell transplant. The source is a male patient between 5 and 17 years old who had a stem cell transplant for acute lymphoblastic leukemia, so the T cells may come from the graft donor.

Here the CDR3 DNA reads TGTGCCAGCAGTCCAGCCCTGAACTCCTACGAGCAGTACTTC. Protein sequence: CASSPALNSYEQYF. This sequence joins TRBV28 and TRBJ2-7; D gene unclear. CDR3 length: 14 residues. CDR1 is MDHEN and CDR2 is SYDVKM in the germline V gene. The germline V and J ends were trimmed by 5 bases and 0 bases, with 11 bases remaining between them. Full variable domain (remainder filled in from reference TRBV28 and TRBJ2-7): DVKVTQSSRYLVKRTGEKVFLECVQDMDHENMFWYRQDPGLGLRLIYFSYDVKMKEKGDIPEGYSVSREKKERFSLILESASTNQTSMYLCASSPALNSYEQYFGPGTRLTVT.

The CDR3 nucleotides are TGCAGTGCTAGAGATAGGCGAGCTCGCTATGGCTACACCTTC. The encoded protein is CSARDRRARYGYTF. The rearrangement joins TRBV20-1 to TRBJ1-2; no reliable D call. Trimming cost V 0 bases and J 4 bases, with 12 bases left between them. The CDR3 runs 14 residues. The V gene's germline CDR1 is DFQATT and CDR2 SNEGSKA (reference sequence).

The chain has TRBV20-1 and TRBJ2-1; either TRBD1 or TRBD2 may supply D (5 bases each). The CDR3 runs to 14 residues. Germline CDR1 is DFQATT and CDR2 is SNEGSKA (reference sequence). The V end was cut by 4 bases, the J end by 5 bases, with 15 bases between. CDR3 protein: CSATGAGLNNEQFF. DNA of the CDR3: TGCAGTGCTACTGGGGCGGGCCTCAACAATGAGCAGTTCTTC.

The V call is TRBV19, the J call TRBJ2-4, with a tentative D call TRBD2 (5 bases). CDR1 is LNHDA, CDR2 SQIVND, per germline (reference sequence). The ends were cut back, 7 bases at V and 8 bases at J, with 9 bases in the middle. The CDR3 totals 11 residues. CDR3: CASNGEDIQYF. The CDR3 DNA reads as TGTGCCAGTAACGGGGAAGACATTCAGTACTTC.

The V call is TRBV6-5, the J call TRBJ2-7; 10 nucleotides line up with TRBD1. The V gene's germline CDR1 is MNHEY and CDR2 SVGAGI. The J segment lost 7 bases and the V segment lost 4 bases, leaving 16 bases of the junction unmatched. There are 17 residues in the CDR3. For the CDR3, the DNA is TGTGCCAGCAGTTTAACGTCCGGGACAGGGGTTCGGGGGGAGCAGTACTTC. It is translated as CASSLTSGTGVRGEQYF.

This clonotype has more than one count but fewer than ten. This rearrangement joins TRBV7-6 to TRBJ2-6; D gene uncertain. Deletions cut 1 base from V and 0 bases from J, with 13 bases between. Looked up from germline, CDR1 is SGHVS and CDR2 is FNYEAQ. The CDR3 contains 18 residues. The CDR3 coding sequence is TGTGCCAGCAGCTTAGGGTCTCTCCCCACCTCTGGGGCCAACGTCCTGACTTTC. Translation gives CASSLGSLPTSGANVLTF.

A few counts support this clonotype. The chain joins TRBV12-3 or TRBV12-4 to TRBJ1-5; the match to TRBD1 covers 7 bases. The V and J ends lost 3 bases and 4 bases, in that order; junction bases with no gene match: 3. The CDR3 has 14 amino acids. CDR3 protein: CASSFYRGNQPQHF. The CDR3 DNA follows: TGTGCCAGCAGTTTTTACAGGGGTAATCAGCCCCAGCATTTT.

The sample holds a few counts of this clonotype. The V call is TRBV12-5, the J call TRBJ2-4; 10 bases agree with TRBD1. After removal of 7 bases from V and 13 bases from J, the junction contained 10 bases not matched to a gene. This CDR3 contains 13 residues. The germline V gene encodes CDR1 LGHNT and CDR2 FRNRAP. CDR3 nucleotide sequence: TGTGCTAGTGCCAAAGTGGGGGACAGGGGCCAGTACTTC. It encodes CASAKVGDRGQYF.

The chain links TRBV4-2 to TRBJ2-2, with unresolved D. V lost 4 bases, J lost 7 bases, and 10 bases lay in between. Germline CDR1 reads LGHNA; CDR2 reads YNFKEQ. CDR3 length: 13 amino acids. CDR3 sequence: CASSLLGDGELFF. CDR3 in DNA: TGTGCCAGCAGCCTTTTAGGAGACGGGGAGCTGTTTTTT.

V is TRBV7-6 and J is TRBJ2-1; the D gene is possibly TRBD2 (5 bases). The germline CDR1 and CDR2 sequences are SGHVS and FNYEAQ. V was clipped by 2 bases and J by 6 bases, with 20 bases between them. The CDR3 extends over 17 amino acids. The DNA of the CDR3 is TGTGCCAGCAGCTTAATCGCGGGCGAGACGATCGGCAATGAGCAGTTCTTC. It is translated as CASSLIAGETIGNEQFF.

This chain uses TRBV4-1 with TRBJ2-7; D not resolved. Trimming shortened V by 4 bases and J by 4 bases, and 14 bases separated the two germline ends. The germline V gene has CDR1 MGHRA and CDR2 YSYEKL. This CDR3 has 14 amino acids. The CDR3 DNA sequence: TGCGCCAGCAGCCGGCAGACTCTCCTATACGAGCAGTACTTC. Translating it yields CASSRQTLLYEQYF.

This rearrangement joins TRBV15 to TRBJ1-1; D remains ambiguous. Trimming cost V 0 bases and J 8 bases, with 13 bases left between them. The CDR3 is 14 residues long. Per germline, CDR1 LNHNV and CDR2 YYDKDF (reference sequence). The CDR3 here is CATSRDPGPNEAFF. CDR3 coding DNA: TGTGCCACCAGCAGAGATCCCGGACCAAACGAAGCTTTCTTT.

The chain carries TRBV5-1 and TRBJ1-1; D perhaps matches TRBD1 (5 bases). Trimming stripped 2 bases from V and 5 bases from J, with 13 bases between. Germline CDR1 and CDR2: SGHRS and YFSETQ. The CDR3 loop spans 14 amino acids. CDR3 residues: CASSLGRTPTEAFF. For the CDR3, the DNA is TGCGCCAGCAGCTTAGGCAGGACACCGACTGAAGCTTTCTTT.

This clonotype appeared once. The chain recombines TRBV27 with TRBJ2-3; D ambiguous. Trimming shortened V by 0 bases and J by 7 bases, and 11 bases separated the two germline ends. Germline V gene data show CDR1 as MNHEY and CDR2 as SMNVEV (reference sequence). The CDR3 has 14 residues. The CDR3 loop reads CASSLSSHYHTQYF. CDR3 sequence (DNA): TGTGCCAGCAGTTTATCTAGTCACTACCATACGCAGTATTTT.

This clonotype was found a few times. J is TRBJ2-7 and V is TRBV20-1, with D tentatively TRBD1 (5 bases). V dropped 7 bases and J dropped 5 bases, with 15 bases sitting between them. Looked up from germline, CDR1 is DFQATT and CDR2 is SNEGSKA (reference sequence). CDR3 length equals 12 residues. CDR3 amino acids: CSGERQYDEQYF. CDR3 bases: TGCAGTGGCGAGAGACAGTACGACGAGCAGTACTTC.